This TCR beta chain was observed in a study of siplizumab effects on memory and regulatory T cells. Libraries were prepared by immunoSEQ multiplex PCR; TCRdb keeps only in-frame clonotypes and omits some of them. This table has some 110,000 clones, around 94% appearing once. Trimming cost V 1 base and J 5 bases, with 20 bases left between them. This CDR3 contains 17 residues. Germline V lookup: CDR1 MNHNS, CDR2 SASEGT. This clonotype originated in a human donor in good health. Input material: non-Treg CD4+ T cells sorted from blood. The V gene is TRBV6-1, the J gene TRBJ1-2; D is possibly TRBD1 (5 bases). Written as DNA, the CDR3 is TGTGCCAGCAGTGAAGTACCGGGACTGGGTGAAAGTTATGGCTACACCTTC. Translation: CASSEVPGLGESYGYTF.